This T cell receptor (beta chain) emerged from a study of blood T cells in healthy people across ages. Next came a second PCR, run for roughly 7 to 12 cycles, which used a sample-barcoded 5' primer along with a J-beta primer mix. TCRdb reprocessed the 5' RACE reads via MiXCR and lists one record per CDR3 protein. This table has some 1.7 million distinct CDR3 sequences, under 30% appearing once. Study-level points and caveats: As age increased, TCR beta diversity per million T cells fell in a roughly linear fashion. When one million T cells were used, diversity estimates were thought to be underestimates.

This clonotype has a count of ten or more. Antigen specificity is unknown. The germline V gene has CDR1 MNHNY and CDR2 SVGAGI (reference sequence). The CDR3 loop spans 15 amino acids. Trimming removed 5 bases at V and 1 base at J, with 12 bases between. This sequence originates from a woman aged 30 to 39 in good health. The chain couples TRBV6-6 to TRBJ1-5; possible D gene TRBD1, 6 bases. Sample: blood. The chain's CDR3 is CASSIGQPSNQPQHF. CDR3 sequence (DNA): TGTGCCAGCAGTATTGGACAGCCAAGCAATCAGCCCCAGCATTTT.